These 26 T cell receptor beta chains were all obtained from the same sample, sequenced in a study of blood T cell repertoires in COVID-19 (dated by TCRdb to the early 2020s). The library was generated by the immunoSEQ multiplex PCR assay. Held by TCRdb, this immuneACCESS table contains in-frame sequences only and omits some clones. Under half of the omission traces to an unresolved V gene where checked; the cause of the rest is unknown. The sample table holds under 150,000 clones, of which 88% were seen once. The ten largest clonotypes hold about 10% of the sample. What was sequenced was peripheral blood. These receptors all come from a man in his fifties or sixties with active or convalescent COVID-19.

The chain's CDR3 is CAWRQRENTEAFF. The CDR3 DNA sequence: TGTGCCTGGAGACAGAGAGAGAACACTGAAGCTTTCTTT. This chain links TRBV30 with TRBJ1-1; no definite D call. Trimming removed 3 bases at V and 1 base at J, with 9 bases between. CDR3 length: 13 amino acids. Germline CDR1 is GTSNPN and CDR2 is SVGIG (reference sequence).

This chain connects TRBV11-3 to TRBJ2-7; the D gene is possibly TRBD1 (6 bases). Germline V gene sequence: CDR1 SGHNT, CDR2 YENEEA. V was pared by 0 bases and J by 3 bases, with 9 bases between. This CDR3 comprises 14 residues. The DNA for the CDR3 is TGTGCCAGCAGCTTAGATAAGGACAGCTACGAGCAGTACTTC. This gives the protein CASSLDKDSYEQYF.

The CDR3 sequence is CASSPLGQGRNTIYF. DNA for the CDR3: TGTGCCAGCAGCCCACTGGGACAGGGGAGGAACACCATATATTTT. This rearrangement joins TRBV28 to TRBJ1-3, with 10 bases fitting TRBD1. V was pared by 6 bases and J by 7 bases, with 9 bases of the junction left unmatched. Germline loops: CDR1 MDHEN, CDR2 SYDVKM. The CDR3 loop spans 15 amino acids. Filled out from reference TRBV28 and TRBJ1-3, the complete variable domain reads DVKVTQSSRYLVKRTGEKVFLECVQDMDHENMFWYRQDPGLGLRLIYFSYDVKMKEKGDIPEGYSVSREKKERFSLILESASTNQTSMYLCASSPLGQGRNTIYFGEGSWLTVV.

The rearrangement joins TRBV14 to TRBJ2-7; 8 bases are a match to TRBD2. Germline values: CDR1 SGHDN, CDR2 FVKESK. With 5 bases clipped from V and 7 bases from J, the junction kept 13 bases outside the gene matches. The CDR3 spans 15 residues. CDR3 protein: CASSALHSGAIEQYF. CDR3 DNA: TGTGCCAGCAGCGCCCTCCATAGCGGGGCCATAGAGCAGTACTTC.

V usage is TRBV11-2 and J usage is TRBJ1-2; 7 nucleotides match TRBD1. Germline V CDR1 and CDR2: SGHAT, FQNNGV. This CDR3 region has 15 residues. The junction had 10 bases not matched to a gene; V was cut back by 5 bases and J by 4 bases. CDR3 protein: CASSRSQGVLYGYTF. CDR3 bases: TGTGCCAGCAGCCGATCCCAGGGGGTCCTCTATGGCTACACCTTC.

The genes are TRBV30 and TRBJ1-3, with D hard to call. Germline V lookup: CDR1 GTSNPN, CDR2 SVGIG (reference sequence). With 5 bases removed from V and 0 bases from J, the gap between germline ends came to 11 bases. This CDR3 is 14 amino acids long. The DNA for the CDR3 is TGTGCCTGGGCCAGGACTAACTCTGGAAACACCATATATTTT. It specifies CAWARTNSGNTIYF.

The gene calls are TRBV7-3 and TRBJ2-7; 14 bases fit TRBD2. V was clipped by 0 bases and J by 6 bases; unmatched bases: 7. Germline CDR1 reads SGHTA; CDR2 reads FQGTGA. The CDR3 has 17 amino acids. The CDR3 protein is CASSLTGGLAGVSEQYF. CDR3 coding DNA: TGTGCCAGCAGCTTAACGGGGGGACTAGCGGGAGTTAGCGAGCAGTACTTC.

This rearrangement joins TRBV18 to TRBJ2-7; TRBD2 matches 8 bases. The germline gives CDR1 KGHSH, CDR2 LQKENI. V lost 3 bases, J lost 1 base, and 8 bases stayed unmatched. The CDR3 has 16 residues. The CDR3 loop is CASSPLRAGGSYEQYF. CDR3 coding DNA: TGTGCCAGCTCACCCCTCCGGGCGGGAGGTTCCTACGAGCAGTACTTC.

Worth noting for this clone: In the same sample, other DNA sequences code for this CDR3. The V gene is TRBV6-1, the J gene TRBJ1-1; D uncertain. V gave up 1 base and J gave up 5 bases, with 11 bases separating them. CDR3 length: 14 residues. Per the germline V gene, CDR1 is MNHNS and CDR2 is SASEGT. This CDR3 reads CASSEDTLGTEAFF. In nucleotides, the CDR3 is TGTGCCAGCAGTGAAGACACCCTCGGGACTGAAGCTTTCTTT.

The V gene is TRBV5-4, the J gene TRBJ2-3; D is possibly TRBD2 (7 bases). V was cut by 2 bases and J by 2 bases, with 15 bases left in between. CDR3 length: 16 residues. CDR1 is SGHNT, CDR2 YYREEE, per germline (reference sequence). The CDR3 coding sequence is TGTGCCAGCAGCTTATTAGTCGGGGGGCTCACAGATACGCAGTATTTT. Translated, it gives CASSLLVGGLTDTQYF. The variable domain in full, with the rest retrieved from reference TRBV5-4 and TRBJ2-3, is ETGVTQSPTHLIKTRGQQVTLRCSSQSGHNTVSWYQQALGQGPQFIFQYYREEENGRGNFPPRFSGLQFPNYSSELNVNALELDDSALYLCASSLLVGGLTDTQYFGPGTRLTVL.

V and J are TRBV2 and TRBJ2-5; D ambiguous. Germline values: CDR1 SNHLY, CDR2 FYNNEI. V was pared by 6 bases and J by 4 bases, with 12 bases between. The CDR3 covers 13 residues. CDR3 loop: CASSESRRETQYF. The CDR3 DNA is TGTGCCAGCAGCGAAAGCCGGAGAGAGACCCAGTACTTC.

The CDR3 reads CASSSIPPNTGELFF. DNA for the CDR3: TGTGCCAGTAGTTCTATACCCCCGAACACCGGGGAGCTGTTTTTT. This sequence joins TRBV19 and TRBJ2-2; D remains ambiguous. V was cut by 5 bases and J by 0 bases, with 10 bases left in between. Germline CDR1 is LNHDA and CDR2 is SQIVND (reference sequence). The CDR3 is 15 residues long.

V and J are TRBV6-1 and TRBJ1-2; TRBD1 is a possible D gene (5 bases). Germline values: CDR1 MNHNS, CDR2 SASEGT. V was trimmed by 3 bases and J by 7 bases, leaving 18 bases between them. This CDR3 region has 15 residues. The CDR3 sequence is CASSDLGGISGGYTF. As DNA, the CDR3 is TGTGCCAGCAGTGACCTTGGGGGGATTTCAGGTGGCTACACCTTC.

This chain uses TRBV6-4 with TRBJ1-2, with D perhaps TRBD1 (6 bases). The germline V and J ends were trimmed by 6 bases and 7 bases, with 15 bases remaining between them. The CDR3 totals 13 residues. The germline V gene encodes CDR1 MRHNA and CDR2 SNTAGT. CDR3 amino acids: CASSGVGAGGYTF. The DNA of the CDR3 is TGTGCCAGCAGCGGAGTGGGGGCGGGTGGCTACACCTTC.

CDR3 region: CASSLRLAGLTYEQYF. The CDR3 DNA sequence: TGTGCCAGCAGCCTCCGCCTAGCGGGACTCACCTACGAGCAGTACTTC. The chain combines TRBV7-2 with TRBJ2-7, with TRBD2 identical over 9 bases. The CDR3 has 16 residues. The V and J ends lost 5 bases and 2 bases, in that order; junction bases with no gene match: 10. Germline V gene sequence: CDR1 SGHTA, CDR2 FQGNSA.

The chain combines TRBV28 with TRBJ1-2; 7 bases fit TRBD1. J gave up 7 bases and V 4 bases, and 3 bases lay outside the gene matches. The CDR3 totals 12 residues. The germline CDR1 and CDR2 sequences are MDHEN and SYDVKM. CDR3: CASSSRTGGYTF. The CDR3 DNA reads as TGTGCCAGCAGTTCCCGGACAGGTGGCTACACCTTC.

This clone showed up just once. The gene calls are TRBV28 and TRBJ2-5; perhaps TRBD2 as D (5 bases). The CDR3 runs 11 residues. Per the germline V gene, CDR1 is MDHEN and CDR2 is SYDVKM. The V end lost 7 bases, the J end lost 3 bases, and 6 bases lay between the germline ends. CDR3 sequence: CASMREETQYF. CDR3 DNA sequence: TGTGCCAGCATGAGGGAAGAGACCCAGTACTTC. The full variable domain, in which reference TRBV28 and TRBJ2-5 provide the parts outside the CDR3, is DVKVTQSSRYLVKRTGEKVFLECVQDMDHENMFWYRQDPGLGLRLIYFSYDVKMKEKGDIPEGYSVSREKKERFSLILESASTNQTSMYLCASMREETQYFGPGTRLLVL.

This chain links TRBV7-3 with TRBJ2-1; possibly TRBD2 for D (5 bases). CDR3 length: 14 amino acids. Trimming took 3 bases from V and 1 from J, leaving 7 bases between them. Germline assignment: CDR1 SGHTA and CDR2 FQGTGA. The CDR3 is CASSFERSYNEQFF. Written as DNA, the CDR3 is TGTGCCAGCAGCTTCGAGCGGTCCTACAATGAGCAGTTCTTC.

This chain connects TRBV20-1 to TRBJ2-7, with 11 bases fitting TRBD2. V shed 3 bases, J shed 4 bases, and the junction held 5 bases outside the gene matches. This CDR3 spans 14 amino acids. The V gene's germline CDR1 is DFQATT and CDR2 SNEGSKA (reference sequence). This CDR3 is CSASSGRAIYEQYF. The CDR3, as DNA: TGCAGTGCTAGTAGCGGGAGGGCCATATACGAGCAGTACTTC.

The chain has TRBV12-2 and TRBJ1-5. TRBV12-2 represents a pseudogene. The CDR3 loop spans 13 amino acids. CDR3 in DNA: TGTGCAAGTCGCTTTAGCCGGAATCAGCCCCAGCATTTT. This translates into CASRFSRNQPQHF.

This clone was found once. V is TRBV6-5 and J is TRBJ2-7, with 8 positions matching TRBD1. The ends lost 2 bases at V and 5 bases at J; junction bases unmatched: 5. The V gene's germline CDR1 is MNHEY and CDR2 SVGAGI. The CDR3 consists of 14 residues. CDR3 DNA: TGTGCCAGCAGTTACGACAGGGGTTACGACGAGCAGTACTTC. This encodes CASSYDRGYDEQYF.

The chain recombines TRBV7-3 with TRBJ2-1; 7 bases align to TRBD2. V lost 7 bases, J lost 3 bases, and 9 bases stayed unmatched. There are 15 residues in the CDR3. Germline V CDR1 and CDR2: SGHTA, FQGTGA. CDR3 sequence (DNA): TGTGCCAGCACCCTAGCGGTCCATCTCTACAATGAGCAGTTCTTC. Residues: CASTLAVHLYNEQFF.

The chain combines TRBV5-1 with TRBJ1-5; 7 bases fit TRBD1. CDR3 length equals 13 residues. V trimming: 0 bases; J trimming: 7 bases; junction bases outside the gene matches: 1. Germline values: CDR1 SGHRS, CDR2 YFSETQ. In nucleotides, the CDR3 is TGCGCCAGCAGCTTGGGAGGGGGCCAGCCCCAGCATTTT. Translated: CASSLGGGQPQHF.

This clone is a singleton in its sample. The V call is TRBV5-1, the J call TRBJ2-7, with 8 positions matching TRBD2. V dropped 4 bases and J dropped 5; count of bases not matched to a gene: 11. The CDR3 has 15 residues. Germline CDR1 and CDR2: SGHRS and YFSETQ. CDR3 coding DNA: TGCGCCAGCAGCCTTCCCGCGGGAGGATCGGACGAGCAGTACTTC. Residues: CASSLPAGGSDEQYF.

The V gene is TRBV6-5, the J gene TRBJ2-7; D remains unclear. The CDR3 has 15 amino acids. Germline V gene data show CDR1 as MNHEY and CDR2 as SVGAGI. Trimming left V 0 bases short and J 2 bases short, with 11 bases between. The CDR3 coding sequence is TGTGCCAGCAGTTACTCGAGACCAGGCCCCTACGAGCAGTACTTC. As protein: CASSYSRPGPYEQYF.

The CDR3 here is CASSQLTEGREQYF. In DNA, the CDR3 is TGTGCCAGCAGCCAACTAACGGAGGGGCGCGAGCAGTACTTC. The genes are TRBV14 and TRBJ2-7; TRBD2 is a possible D gene (6 bases). Germline lookup yields CDR1 SGHDN and CDR2 FVKESK. V was shortened by 2 bases and J by 6 bases, with 14 bases between the two germline ends. There are 14 residues in the CDR3.